The clone carrying this TCR beta chain was seen only once. The data derive from a study of technical replicates of blood from four donors. The germline CDR1 and CDR2 sequences are SGHVS and FQNEAQ. With 4 bases clipped from V and 3 bases from J, the junction kept 8 bases outside the gene matches. The CDR3 runs to 16 residues. Libraries were prepared by immunoSEQ multiplex PCR; TCRdb keeps only in-frame clonotypes and omits some of them. The sample gives tens of thousands of clones, approximately 95% of which show up once; 0.34% is in the top ten. V usage is TRBV7-8 and J usage is TRBJ2-1; 8 bases agree with TRBD2. The clonotype comes from a human donor in good health. Sample: T cells isolated from PBMCs. The CDR3 DNA reads as TGTGCCAGCAGCTCCTTAGCGGGATTCCTCTACAATGAGCAGTTCTTC. Amino acid sequence: CASSSLAGFLYNEQFF.